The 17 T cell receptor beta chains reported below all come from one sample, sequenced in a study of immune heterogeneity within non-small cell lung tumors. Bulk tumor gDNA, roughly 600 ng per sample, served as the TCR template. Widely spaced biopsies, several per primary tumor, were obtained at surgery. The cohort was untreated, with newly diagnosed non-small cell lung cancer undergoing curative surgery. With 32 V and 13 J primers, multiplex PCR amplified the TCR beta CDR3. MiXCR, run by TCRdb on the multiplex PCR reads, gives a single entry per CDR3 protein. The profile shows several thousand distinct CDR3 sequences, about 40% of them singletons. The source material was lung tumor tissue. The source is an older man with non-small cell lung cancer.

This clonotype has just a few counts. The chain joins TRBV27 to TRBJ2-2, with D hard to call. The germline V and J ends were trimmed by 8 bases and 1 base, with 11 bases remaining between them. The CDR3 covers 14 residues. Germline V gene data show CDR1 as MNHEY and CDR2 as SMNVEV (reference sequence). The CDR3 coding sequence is TGTGCCAGCGCTGGGGTCCTGAACACCGGGGAGCTGTTTTTT. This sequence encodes CASAGVLNTGELFF.

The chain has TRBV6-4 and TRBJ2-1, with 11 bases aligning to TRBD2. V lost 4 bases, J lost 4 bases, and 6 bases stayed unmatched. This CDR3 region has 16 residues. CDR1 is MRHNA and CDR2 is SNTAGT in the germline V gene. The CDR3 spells CASSGRLAGHYNEQFF. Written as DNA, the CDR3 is TGTGCCAGCAGTGGCAGACTAGCGGGACATTACAATGAGCAGTTCTTC.

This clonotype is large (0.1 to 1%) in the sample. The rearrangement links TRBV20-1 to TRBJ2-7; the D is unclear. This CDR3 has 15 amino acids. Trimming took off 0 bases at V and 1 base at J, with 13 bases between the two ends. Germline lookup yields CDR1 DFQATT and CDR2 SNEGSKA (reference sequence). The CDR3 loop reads CSAREGSKMSYEQYF. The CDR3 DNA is TGCAGTGCTAGAGAAGGGTCCAAGATGTCCTACGAGCAGTACTTC.

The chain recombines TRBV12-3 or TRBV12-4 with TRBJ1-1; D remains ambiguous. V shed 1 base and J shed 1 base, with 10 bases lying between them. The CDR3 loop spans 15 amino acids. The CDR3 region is CASSLGTWENTEAFF. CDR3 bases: TGTGCCAGCAGTTTAGGCACCTGGGAGAACACTGAAGCTTTCTTT.

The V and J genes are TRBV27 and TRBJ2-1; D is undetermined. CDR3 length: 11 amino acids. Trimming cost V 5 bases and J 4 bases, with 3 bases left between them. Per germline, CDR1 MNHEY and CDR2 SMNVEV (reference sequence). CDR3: CASSLYNEQFF. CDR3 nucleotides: TGTGCCAGCAGTCTGTACAATGAGCAGTTCTTC.

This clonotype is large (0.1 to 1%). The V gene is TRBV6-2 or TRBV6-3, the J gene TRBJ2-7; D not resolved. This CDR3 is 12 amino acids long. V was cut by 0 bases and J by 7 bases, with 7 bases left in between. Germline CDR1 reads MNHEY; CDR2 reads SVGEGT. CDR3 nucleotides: TGTGCCAGCAGTTACTCCACGGAGGAGCAGTACTTC. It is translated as CASSYSTEEQYF.

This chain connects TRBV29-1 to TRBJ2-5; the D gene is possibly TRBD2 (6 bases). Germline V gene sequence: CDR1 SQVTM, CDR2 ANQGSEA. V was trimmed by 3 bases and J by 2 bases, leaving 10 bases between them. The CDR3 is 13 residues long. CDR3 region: CSVDKAGQETQYF. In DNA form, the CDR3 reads TGCAGCGTTGATAAGGCGGGGCAAGAGACCCAGTACTTC. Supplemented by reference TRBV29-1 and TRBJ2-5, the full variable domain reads SAVISQKPSRDICQRGTSLTIQCQVDSQVTMMFWYRQQPGQSLTLIATANQGSEATYESGFVIDKFPISRPNLTFSTLTVSNMSPEDSSIYLCSVDKAGQETQYFGPGTRLLVL.

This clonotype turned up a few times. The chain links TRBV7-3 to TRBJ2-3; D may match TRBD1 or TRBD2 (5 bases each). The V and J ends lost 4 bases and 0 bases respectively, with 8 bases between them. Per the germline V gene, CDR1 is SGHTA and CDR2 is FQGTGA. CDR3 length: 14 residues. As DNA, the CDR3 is TGTGCCAGCAGCTCCGGGGCCAGCACAGATACGCAGTATTTT. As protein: CASSSGASTDTQYF.

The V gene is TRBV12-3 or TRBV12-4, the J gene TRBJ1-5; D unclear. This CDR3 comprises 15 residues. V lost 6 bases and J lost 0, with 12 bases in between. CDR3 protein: CASSHGLNSNQPQHF. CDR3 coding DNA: TGTGCCAGCAGCCACGGGCTCAATAGCAATCAGCCCCAGCATTTT.

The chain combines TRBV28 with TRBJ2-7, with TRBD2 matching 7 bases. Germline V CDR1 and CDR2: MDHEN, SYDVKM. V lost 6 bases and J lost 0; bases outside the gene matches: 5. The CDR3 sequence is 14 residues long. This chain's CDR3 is CASRLAMASYEQYF. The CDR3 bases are TGTGCCAGCAGACTAGCGATGGCCTCCTACGAGCAGTACTTC.

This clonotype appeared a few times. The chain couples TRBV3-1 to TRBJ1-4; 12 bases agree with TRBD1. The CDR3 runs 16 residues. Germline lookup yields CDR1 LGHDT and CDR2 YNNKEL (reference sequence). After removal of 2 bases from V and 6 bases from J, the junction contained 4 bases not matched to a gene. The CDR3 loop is CASSQFGTGGDEKLFF. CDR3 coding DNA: TGTGCCAGCAGCCAATTTGGGACAGGGGGCGATGAAAAACTGTTTTTT. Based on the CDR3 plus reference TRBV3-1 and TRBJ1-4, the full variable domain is DTAVSQTPKYLVTQMGNDKSIKCEQNLGHDTMYWYKQDSKKFLKIMFSYNNKELIINETVPNRFSPKSPDKAHLNLHINSLELGDSAVYFCASSQFGTGGDEKLFFGSGTQLSVL.

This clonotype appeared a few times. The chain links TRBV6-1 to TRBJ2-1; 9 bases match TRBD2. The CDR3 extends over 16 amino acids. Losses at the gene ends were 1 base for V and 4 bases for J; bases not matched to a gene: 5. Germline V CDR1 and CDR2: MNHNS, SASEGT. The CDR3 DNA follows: TGTGCCAGCAGTGAAGTGGGCGGGAGGGAGTACAATGAGCAGTTCTTC. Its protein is CASSEVGGREYNEQFF.

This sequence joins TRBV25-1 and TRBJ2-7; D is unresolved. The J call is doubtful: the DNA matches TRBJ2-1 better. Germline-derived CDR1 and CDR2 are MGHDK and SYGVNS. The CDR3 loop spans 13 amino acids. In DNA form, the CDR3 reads TGTGCCAGCAGTGATCTTAATATCGGCTCGCAGTTCTTC. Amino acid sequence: CASSDLNIGSQFF.

The CDR3 coding sequence is TGTGCCAGCAGCTTAGAAAGGCACGCTGAAGCTTTCTTT. Translated, it gives CASSLERHAEAFF. The chain links TRBV11-2 to TRBJ1-1; D is unresolved. V shed 0 bases and J shed 6 bases, with 8 bases lying between them. The germline V gene encodes CDR1 SGHAT and CDR2 FQNNGV. The CDR3 contains 13 residues.

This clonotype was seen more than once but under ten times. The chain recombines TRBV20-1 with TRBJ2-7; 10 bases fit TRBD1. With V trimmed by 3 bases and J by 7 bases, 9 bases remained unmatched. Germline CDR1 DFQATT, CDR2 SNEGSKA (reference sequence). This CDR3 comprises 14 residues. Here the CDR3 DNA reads TGCAGTGCTAGCGACAGGGGGCGTCTGGGGGAGCAGTACTTC. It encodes CSASDRGRLGEQYF.

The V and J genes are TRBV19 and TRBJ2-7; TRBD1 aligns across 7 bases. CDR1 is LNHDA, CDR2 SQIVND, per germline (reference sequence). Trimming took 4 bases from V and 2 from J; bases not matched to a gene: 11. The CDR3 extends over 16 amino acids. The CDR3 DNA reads TGTGCCAGTAGTACGACAAACAGGGGACAAACCTACGAGCAGTACTTC. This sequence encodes CASSTTNRGQTYEQYF. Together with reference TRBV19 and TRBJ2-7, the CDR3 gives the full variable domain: DGGITQSPKYLFRKEGQNVTLSCEQNLNHDAMYWYRQDPGQGLRLIYYSQIVNDFQKGDIAEGYSVSREKKESFPLTVTSAQKNPTAFYLCASSTTNRGQTYEQYFGPGTRLTVT.

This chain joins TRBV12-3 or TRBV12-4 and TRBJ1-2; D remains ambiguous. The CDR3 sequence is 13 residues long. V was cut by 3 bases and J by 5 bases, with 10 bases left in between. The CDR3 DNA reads TGTGCCAGCAGTTTTCGCCAGCCTTATGGCTACACCTTC. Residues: CASSFRQPYGYTF.